Following are 10 T cell receptor beta chains from one sample sequenced in a study of regulatory T cells in long-lasting Graves disease. Time point specified: persistent/refractory GD, antithyroid drugs over 5 years with positive TRAb. The authors made the TCR library using RNA they extracted from PBMCs. Library construction for TCR beta used iRepertoire HTBI primers and Arm-PCR of CDR3 regions. TCRdb recomputed calls from the multiplex PCR reads with MiXCR, one row per CDR3 protein. The sample lists 650,000 to 700,000 distinct CDR3 sequences, 30% occurring once. Material: peripheral blood mononuclear cells (PBMCs), obtained when the disease was refractory, from a patient treated with antithyroid drugs. The source of these receptors is a female donor with Graves disease.

This clonotype was counted a few times. The chain joins TRBV29-1 to TRBJ1-5, with D maybe TRBD1 (6 bases). The CDR3 totals 13 residues. With 0 bases removed from V and 4 bases from J, the gap between germline ends came to 7 bases. Germline V gene data show CDR1 as SQVTM and CDR2 as ANQGSEA. Written as DNA, the CDR3 is TGCAGCGTTGAAGAGACAGGTAATCAGCCCCAGCATTTT. Residues: CSVEETGNQPQHF.

This clonotype has a handful of counts. Here the CDR3 DNA reads TGTGCCAGTAGTGTATCCGGGACTAGCGGAATGAGTGAGCAGTTCTTC. Its translation is CASSVSGTSGMSEQFF. V usage is TRBV19 and J usage is TRBJ2-1; 11 nucleotides line up with TRBD2. Looked up from germline, CDR1 is LNHDA and CDR2 is SQIVND (reference sequence). V lost 5 bases and J lost 9; bases outside the gene matches: 12. The CDR3 is made up of 16 amino acids.

This clonotype showed up just a few times. The chain joins TRBV6-1 to TRBJ2-2; 12 bases map to TRBD2. The CDR3 loop spans 14 amino acids. CDR1 MNHNS and CDR2 SASEGT come from the germline V gene. J lost 7 bases, V lost 4 bases, and 1 base had no gene match. This chain's CDR3 is CASSGLAGVGELFF. The CDR3 DNA reads TGTGCCAGCAGTGGACTAGCGGGAGTCGGGGAGCTGTTTTTT.

This clonotype turned up a few times. The gene calls are TRBV12-5 and TRBJ2-4, with 9 nucleotides matching TRBD1. Looked up from germline, CDR1 is LGHNT and CDR2 is FRNRAP. This CDR3 comprises 16 residues. J gave up 7 bases and V 0 bases, and 7 bases lay outside the gene matches. DNA for the CDR3: TGTGCTAGTGGTTTGGTACAGGGGGCGGGCCGGAACATTCAGTACTTC. It codes for CASGLVQGAGRNIQYF.

The chain links TRBV20-1 to TRBJ1-5; 8 bases are a match to TRBD1. The germline gives CDR1 DFQATT, CDR2 SNEGSKA (reference sequence). The V gene end was trimmed by 0 bases and the J gene end by 6 bases; junction bases not matched to a gene: 7. The CDR3 has 15 amino acids. CDR3: CSARDNNRGFQPQHF. CDR3 DNA sequence: TGCAGTGCTAGAGATAACAACAGGGGGTTTCAGCCCCAGCATTTT.

This clonotype appeared many times. The rearrangement links TRBV28 to TRBJ1-1; D remains ambiguous. Trimming left V 5 bases short and J 4 bases short, with 14 bases between. Germline V gives CDR1 MDHEN, CDR2 SYDVKM. The CDR3 consists of 14 residues. CDR3 protein: CASSPQAGGTEAFF. CDR3 sequence (DNA): TGTGCCAGCAGTCCCCAGGCAGGAGGCACTGAAGCTTTCTTT.

The chain combines TRBV29-1 with TRBJ1-2; 7 nucleotides align to TRBD1. The V gene end was trimmed by 1 base and the J gene end by 8 bases; junction bases not matched to a gene: 7. CDR3 length: 13 amino acids. Germline values: CDR1 SQVTM, CDR2 ANQGSEA. The CDR3 DNA is TGCAGCGTTGAAGGGAAGGGGGCGAGCGGCTACACCTTC. This gives the protein CSVEGKGASGYTF. The full variable domain, rest sourced from reference TRBV29-1 and TRBJ1-2, is SAVISQKPSRDICQRGTSLTIQCQVDSQVTMMFWYRQQPGQSLTLIATANQGSEATYESGFVIDKFPISRPNLTFSTLTVSNMSPEDSSIYLCSVEGKGASGYTFGSGTRLTVV.

This clonotype appeared many times. The chain recombines TRBV12-3 or TRBV12-4 with TRBJ2-5; 12 bases line up with TRBD2. The CDR3 consists of 15 residues. Trimming removed 5 bases from V and 3 bases from J; junction bases left unmatched: 4. The CDR3 DNA is TGTGCCAGCAGTCTACTAGCGGGAGGAAAAGAGACCCAGTACTTC. Protein: CASSLLAGGKETQYF.

For this clonotype: Possible read error: a much larger clone is one base away. The chain couples TRBV12-3 or TRBV12-4 to TRBJ2-2, with 8 bases lining up with TRBD2. Trimming took 8 bases from V and 2 from J; bases not matched to a gene: 13. CDR3 length equals 17 residues. CDR3 loop: CASGPRDSGTNTGELFF. DNA of the CDR3: TGTGCCAGCGGTCCTAGAGATAGCGGGACAAACACCGGGGAGCTGTTTTTT.

The genes are TRBV27 and TRBJ2-3; 13 bases line up with TRBD2. Trimming cost V 5 bases and J 4 bases; bases outside gene matches: 12. Germline V gene sequence: CDR1 MNHEY, CDR2 SMNVEV (reference sequence). The CDR3 consists of 18 residues. This chain's CDR3 is CASSLKRTSGSNSDTQYF. As DNA, the CDR3 is TGTGCCAGCAGTCTAAAAAGGACTAGCGGGAGTAATTCAGATACGCAGTATTTT.